Below, 10 T cell receptor beta chains from the same sample are listed, as sequenced in a study of blood T cells in healthy people across ages. Combining a sample-barcoded 5' primer with a J-beta primer mix, a second PCR ran for about 6 to 12 cycles. MiXCR, applied by TCRdb to the 5' RACE reads, yields one record per CDR3 protein. The sample holds under 950,000 distinct CDR3 sequences, about a fifth seen once. The sample taken for sequencing was blood. All receptors come from a man aged 65 to 79 in good health.

This clonotype was seen only once. The J gene is TRBJ2-1, the V gene TRBV5-1; 8 nucleotides align to TRBD2. CDR3 length equals 16 residues. Trimming at V came to 0 bases and at J to 4 bases, leaving 6 bases not matched to a gene. Germline CDR1 reads SGHRS; CDR2 reads YFSETQ. CDR3 amino acids: CASSLGLRGGYNEQFF. CDR3 nucleotides: TGCGCCAGCAGCTTGGGGCTCCGGGGGGGGTACAATGAGCAGTTCTTC.

This clonotype has only a few counts. The chain uses TRBV4-3 and TRBJ2-2; no reliable D call. This CDR3 comprises 16 residues. The V end lost 0 bases, the J end lost 6 bases, and 14 bases lay between the germline ends. CDR1 and CDR2 (germline): LGHNA, YSLEER. The CDR3, as DNA: TGCGCCAGCAGCCAAGATATGGTAGCTACTGCCGGGGAGCTGTTTTTT. Translated: CASSQDMVATAGELFF.

Worth noting for this clonotype: Since a much larger clone is just one base distant, this may be a read error. V gene TRBV29-1 combines with J gene TRBJ1-3; D is unresolved. The CDR3 runs to 13 residues. Germline V gives CDR1 SQVTM, CDR2 ANQGSEA. CDR3 in amino acids: CSVVPNSRNTIYF. In DNA form, the CDR3 reads TGCAGCGTTGTTCCGAACTCTCGAAACACCATATATTTT.

This clonotype has a handful of counts. The J gene is TRBJ2-5, the V gene TRBV5-1, with 14 bases lining up with TRBD2. Germline V gives CDR1 SGHRS, CDR2 YFSETQ. The CDR3 is 14 amino acids. The junction had 1 base not matched to a gene; V was cut back by 8 bases and J by 1 base. This CDR3 is CASGTSGGQETQYF. CDR3 sequence (DNA): TGCGCCAGTGGGACTAGCGGGGGCCAAGAGACCCAGTACTTC.

This clonotype was recorded a few times. This sequence joins TRBV12-3 or TRBV12-4 and TRBJ2-7; D is unclear. V lost 6 bases, J lost 2 bases, and 8 bases lay in between. The CDR3 extends over 12 amino acids. The chain's CDR3 is CASRGRPYEQYF. In nucleotides, the CDR3 is TGTGCCAGCAGAGGCAGACCCTACGAGCAGTACTTC.

This clonotype has a handful of counts. The chain carries TRBV12-3 or TRBV12-4 and TRBJ2-5; D call uncertain. The last part of the DNA fits TRBJ2-7 better; the J call may be wrong. This CDR3 contains 13 residues. Here the CDR3 DNA reads TGTGCCAGCAACCTCTGGTGGGGATACGAGCAGTACGTC. It translates to CASNLWWGYEQYV.

The rearrangement links TRBV7-8 to TRBJ1-1, with D possibly TRBD1 on 5 matching bases. The germline V gene encodes CDR1 SGHVS and CDR2 FQNEAQ. This CDR3 spans 16 amino acids. Trimming shortened V by 3 bases and J by 0 bases, and 14 bases separated the two germline ends. The CDR3 is CASSFGLATVNTEAFF. The DNA for the CDR3 is TGTGCCAGCAGCTTTGGACTAGCGACAGTGAACACTGAAGCTTTCTTT.

This clonotype appeared a few times. The chain uses TRBV20-1 and TRBJ2-3; 7 bases agree with TRBD2. J gave up 6 bases and V 6 bases, and 6 bases lay outside the gene matches. The V gene's germline CDR1 is DFQATT and CDR2 SNEGSKA (reference sequence). The CDR3 spans 12 residues. CDR3 in amino acids: CSAGGYWDTQYF. The CDR3 coding sequence is TGCAGTGCCGGGGGGTATTGGGATACGCAGTATTTT.

This clonotype appeared a few times. The chain employs TRBV12-3 or TRBV12-4 and TRBJ2-5; perhaps TRBD2 as D (6 bases). V shed 8 bases and J shed 4 bases, with 14 bases lying between them. The CDR3 is 13 amino acids. CDR3 region: CASQGLQGETQYF. The CDR3 coding sequence is TGTGCCAGCCAGGGACTCCAAGGAGAGACCCAGTACTTC.

The chain combines TRBV20-1 with TRBJ1-5, with D possibly TRBD1 on 5 matching bases. V gave up 2 bases and J gave up 5 bases, with 10 bases separating them. Germline CDR1 is DFQATT and CDR2 is SNEGSKA (reference sequence). The CDR3 contains 13 residues. CDR3 in amino acids: CSARSGGDQPQHF. The CDR3 coding sequence is TGCAGTGCTAGATCGGGGGGGGATCAGCCCCAGCATTTT.